The next 12 T cell receptor beta chains were all read from a single sample in a study of blood T cell repertoires in COVID-19. Assay: immunoSEQ multiplex PCR; the TCRdb copy retains only in-frame clones and omits some. This table holds 95,000 to 100,000 clones, 85% found once. Source material: peripheral blood. The receptors were sampled from a woman between 65 and 79 years old with active or convalescent COVID-19.

On this clone itself: This CDR3 is also generated by other DNA sequences in the sample. The rearrangement joins TRBV30 to TRBJ2-5; 8 nucleotides match TRBD2. This CDR3 spans 15 amino acids. CDR1 is GTSNPN and CDR2 is SVGIG in the germline V gene (reference sequence). The V and J ends lost 2 bases and 4 bases, in that order; junction bases with no gene match: 9. CDR3 region: CAWSPTGGSGETQYF. The CDR3 nucleotides read TGTGCCTGGAGTCCTACGGGGGGGTCGGGAGAGACCCAGTACTTC. The full variable domain, with the rest looked up from reference TRBV30 and TRBJ2-5, is SQTIHQWPATLVQPVGSPLSLECTVEGTSNPNLYWYRQAAGRGLQLLFYSVGIGQISSEVPQNLSASRPQDRQFILSSKKLLLSDSGFYLCAWSPTGGSGETQYFGPGTRLLVL.

The chain uses TRBV15 and TRBJ2-7; unclear D gene. From germline, CDR1 is LNHNV and CDR2 YYDKDF (reference sequence). This CDR3 has 13 amino acids. Trimming removed 0 bases at V and 3 bases at J, with 6 bases between. CDR3 sequence: CATSRDMSYEQYF. For the CDR3, the DNA is TGTGCCACCAGCAGAGATATGAGCTACGAGCAGTACTTC. The full variable domain, in which reference TRBV15 and TRBJ2-7 provide the parts outside the CDR3, is DAMVIQNPRYQVTQFGKPVTLSCSQTLNHNVMYWYQQKSSQAPKLLFHYYDKDFNNEADTPDNFQSRRPNTSFCFLDIRSPGLGDTAMYLCATSRDMSYEQYFGPGTRLTVT.

This clone was counted a few times. CDR3 sequence (DNA): TGCGCCAGCAGCTCGGAGGGGACAGGGAACTATGGCTACACCTTC. Its protein product is CASSSEGTGNYGYTF. V usage is TRBV5-1 and J usage is TRBJ1-2; 9 bases are a match to TRBD1. Germline assignment: CDR1 SGHRS and CDR2 YFSETQ. V dropped 3 bases and J dropped 2; count of bases not matched to a gene: 5. This CDR3 spans 15 amino acids.

In this sample, this clone turned up once. This chain joins TRBV7-2 and TRBJ2-5, with TRBD2 matching 7 bases. The junction had 12 bases not matched to a gene; V was cut back by 7 bases and J by 4 bases. There are 15 residues in the CDR3. The germline CDR1 and CDR2 sequences are SGHTA and FQGNSA. The CDR3 DNA reads TGTGCCAGCAAGCTGGAGACTAGCATGGGAGAGACCCAGTACTTC. Protein product: CASKLETSMGETQYF. Complete variable domain (other parts from reference TRBV7-2 and TRBJ2-5): GAGVSQSPSNKVTEKGKDVELRCDPISGHTALYWYRQSLGQGLEFLIYFQGNSAPDKSGLPSDRFSAERTGGSVSTLTIQRTQQEDSAVYLCASKLETSMGETQYFGPGTRLLVL.

V gene TRBV7-9 combines with J gene TRBJ1-4; possible D gene TRBD1, 6 bases. The length of the CDR3 is 16 residues. V lost 5 bases to trimming and J lost 10 bases, with 23 bases between them. CDR1 is SEHNR and CDR2 is FQNEAQ in the germline V gene (reference sequence). CDR3 nucleotide sequence: TGTGCCAGCAGCCTGGACAGTCTGGGGGCCGTGGGAAAACTGTTTTTT. Its protein is CASSLDSLGAVGKLFF.

The chain joins TRBV7-3 to TRBJ2-5; TRBD2 matches 7 bases. V lost 0 bases, J lost 5 bases, and 3 bases stayed unmatched. Germline V gene lookup returns CDR1 SGHTA and CDR2 FQGTGA. This CDR3 contains 14 residues. For the CDR3, the DNA is TGTGCCAGCAGCTTAACTAGCGGGCAGGAGACCCAGTACTTC. Encoded protein: CASSLTSGQETQYF.

This clone has more than one count but fewer than ten. This chain joins TRBV3-1 (or the pseudogene TRBV3-2) and TRBJ2-3; no clear D gene. The germline gives CDR1 LGHDT, CDR2 YNNKEL (reference sequence). V was pared by 5 bases and J by 0 bases, with 18 bases between. The CDR3 covers 17 residues. The CDR3 is CASSMRAPMKSTDTQYF. As DNA, the CDR3 is TGTGCCAGCAGCATGCGAGCCCCAATGAAAAGCACAGATACGCAGTATTTT.

This clone was observed a few times. The chain carries TRBV2 and TRBJ1-5; possible D gene TRBD1, 6 bases. V lost 3 bases, J lost 2 bases, and 11 bases lay in between. The germline V gene encodes CDR1 SNHLY and CDR2 FYNNEI. The CDR3 sequence is 15 residues long. The CDR3 DNA is TGTGCCAGCAGTGAGGGGACAACCGGCAATCAGCCCCAGCATTTT. It codes for CASSEGTTGNQPQHF.

This clone was seen more than once but under ten times. The V call is TRBV7-2, the J call TRBJ1-1; D is uncertain. V dropped 2 bases and J dropped 1 base, with 11 bases sitting between them. Germline assignment: CDR1 SGHTA and CDR2 FQGNSA. The CDR3 runs to 15 residues. The CDR3 sequence is CASSLYEHKNTEAFF. In DNA, the CDR3 is TGTGCCAGCAGCTTATACGAACACAAGAACACTGAAGCTTTCTTT.

The V call is TRBV7-8, the J call TRBJ1-1; 7 nucleotides match TRBD1. The CDR3 extends over 16 amino acids. V gave up 0 bases and J gave up 2 bases; unmatched junction bases: 6. Per the germline V gene, CDR1 is SGHVS and CDR2 is FQNEAQ. CDR3 DNA: TGTGCCAGCAGCTTAGCACTCAACAGGGGTAACACTGAAGCTTTCTTT. This encodes CASSLALNRGNTEAFF.

V gene TRBV2 combines with J gene TRBJ2-2, with D possibly matching TRBD1 (5 bases). The CDR3 runs 14 residues. V lost 3 bases and J lost 4, with 9 bases in between. CDR1 and CDR2 (germline): SNHLY, FYNNEI. Here the CDR3 reads CASSERQLTGELFF. In DNA, the CDR3 is TGTGCCAGCAGTGAGAGACAGCTCACCGGGGAGCTGTTTTTT.

This clone was recorded a few times. The V call is TRBV28, the J call TRBJ1-4; 7 bases map to TRBD1. Unmatched junction bases numbered 10, after V lost 4 bases and J lost 8 bases. CDR1 and CDR2 from the germline V gene are MDHEN and SYDVKM. The CDR3 consists of 15 residues. CDR3 region: CASSSDRVSREKLFF. CDR3 DNA sequence: TGTGCCAGCAGTTCAGACAGGGTTAGTCGGGAAAAACTGTTTTTT.